The 7 T cell receptor beta chains presented below share a single source sample, sequenced in a study of blood T cells in healthy people across ages. A second 7 to 11 cycle PCR used barcoded and J-beta primers. TCRdb re-analysed the 5' RACE reads in MiXCR, keeping a single row per CDR3 protein. The sample carries roughly 2 million distinct CDR3 sequences, approximately 50% recorded once. The sequenced material came from blood. The origin of the receptors is a woman between 35 and 50 years old in good health.

There are many counts of this clonotype. This chain joins TRBV4-3 and TRBJ2-7; TRBD1 agrees at 8 bases. The J call could be wrong; TRBJ2-5 is a better fit for the DNA end. The CDR3 is 14 amino acids. CDR1 is LGHNA and CDR2 is YSLEER in the germline V gene. This CDR3 reads CASSQRTGGETQYF. Written as DNA, the CDR3 is TGCGCCAGCAGCCAACGAACAGGGGGAGAGACCCAGTACTTC.

The chain has TRBV27 and TRBJ2-7; perhaps D is TRBD1 or TRBD2 (5 bases each). The last part of the DNA fits TRBJ2-5 better; the J call may be wrong. This CDR3 comprises 16 residues. The germline gives CDR1 MNHEY, CDR2 SMNVEV (reference sequence). Here the CDR3 reads CASSFTTGPPYETQYF. In nucleotides, the CDR3 is TGTGCCAGCAGTTTTACCACGGGACCCCCCTACGAGACCCAGTACTTC.

The chain combines TRBV5-5 with TRBJ2-7; D possibly corresponds to TRBD1 (6 bases). The ends were cut back, 2 bases at V and 1 base at J, with 16 bases in the middle. CDR1 is SGHKS, CDR2 YYEKEE, per germline (reference sequence). The length of the CDR3 is 16 residues. DNA for the CDR3: TGTGCCAGCAGCTTCGCCCTGGGGGCCCCATCCTACGAGCAGTACTTC. It is translated as CASSFALGAPSYEQYF.

This clonotype appeared a few times. This chain joins TRBV7-9 and TRBJ2-5; 9 positions match TRBD2. The CDR3 loop spans 15 amino acids. Germline V gene sequence: CDR1 SEHNR, CDR2 FQNEAQ (reference sequence). V was pared by 5 bases and J by 3 bases, with 7 bases of the junction left unmatched. The CDR3 protein is CASSLGAGGKETQYF. The CDR3 coding sequence is TGTGCCAGCAGCCTAGGAGCGGGGGGTAAAGAGACCCAGTACTTC.

Comments on this clonotype: Germline and junction disagree at one end, which may indicate a read error. This chain uses TRBV4-1 with TRBJ2-5; D is uncertain. The V gene's germline CDR1 is MGHRA and CDR2 YSYEKL. This CDR3 has 14 residues. In DNA form, the CDR3 reads TGCGCCAGCAGCCAAGAACCCTTTGATGAGACCCGGTACTTC. Translating gives CASSQEPFDETRYF.

This clonotype was seen a few times. This chain connects TRBV5-6 to TRBJ2-1; D is tentatively TRBD1 or TRBD2 (5 bases each). Germline CDR1 and CDR2: SGHDT and YYEEEE. V was trimmed by 0 bases and J by 10 bases, leaving 8 bases between them. This CDR3 comprises 12 residues. CDR3 region: CASSLAGPEQFF. As DNA, the CDR3 is TGTGCCAGCAGCTTGGCGGGACCGGAGCAGTTCTTC.

This clonotype was counted only a few times. The chain has TRBV6-5 and TRBJ2-5; 8 nucleotides align to TRBD2. The CDR3 spans 16 residues. Germline-derived CDR1 and CDR2 are MNHEY and SVGAGI. V trimming: 10 bases; J trimming: 1 base; junction bases outside the gene matches: 14. Here the CDR3 DNA reads TGTGCCACCACAATGTTAGCGGGGCCTATCCAAGAGACCCAGTACTTC. Its protein product is CATTMLAGPIQETQYF.